What follows are 6 T cell receptor beta chains derived from one specimen sequenced in a study of cytomegalovirus exposure and HLA in healthy donors. Assay used: immunoSEQ multiplex PCR; TCRdb lists only in-frame clones, some missing. The table includes some 140,000 clones, approximately 86% detected once. The sample comprised PBMCs. The receptors derive from a man between 18 and 35 years old in good health and CMV-seropositive.

V usage is TRBV7-3 and J usage is TRBJ2-1; TRBD2 matches at 11 bases. There are 20 residues in the CDR3. The trim removed 4 bases at V and 3 bases at J, leaving 17 bases unmatched. The germline V gene encodes CDR1 SGHTA and CDR2 FQGTGA. CDR3 in amino acids: CASSSLRANRTSGFYNEQFF. The CDR3 DNA follows: TGTGCCAGCAGCTCCCTCCGCGCTAACAGGACTAGCGGGTTCTACAATGAGCAGTTCTTC.

This chain joins TRBV4-3 and TRBJ1-1, with 7 bases aligning to TRBD1. CDR1 and CDR2 (germline): LGHNA, YSLEER. The CDR3 runs 19 residues. Trimming at V came to 0 bases and at J to 6 bases, leaving 19 bases not matched to a gene. The CDR3 protein is CASSQDPADDRAWGAEAFF. The CDR3 bases are TGCGCCAGCAGCCAAGATCCCGCCGATGACAGGGCCTGGGGGGCTGAAGCTTTCTTT.

The rearrangement links TRBV27 to TRBJ1-5; 8 bases line up with TRBD1. The length of the CDR3 is 18 residues. V lost 3 bases and J lost 3; bases outside the gene matches: 13. CDR1 and CDR2 (germline): MNHEY, SMNVEV (reference sequence). This CDR3 is CASSLSPLGQAFNQPQHF. The CDR3 nucleotides read TGTGCCAGCAGTTTGTCCCCTTTGGGACAGGCTTTCAATCAGCCCCAGCATTTT.

The rearrangement joins TRBV27 to TRBJ2-1; TRBD2 might be the D (6 bases). The germline CDR1 and CDR2 sequences are MNHEY and SMNVEV (reference sequence). Trimming stripped 5 bases from V and 8 bases from J, with 16 bases between. There are 14 residues in the CDR3. CDR3 residues: CASSRTSWGYEQFF. DNA for the CDR3: TGTGCCAGCAGTCGTACTAGCTGGGGGTATGAGCAGTTCTTC.

The chain combines TRBV4-3 with TRBJ1-1; D is uncertain. CDR1 and CDR2 from the germline V gene are LGHNA and YSLEER. The CDR3 runs to 16 residues. V was pared by 0 bases and J by 1 base, with 12 bases between. The CDR3 here is CASSQDLRVENTEAFF. The CDR3, as DNA: TGCGCCAGCAGCCAAGATCTGCGGGTGGAGAACACTGAAGCTTTCTTT.

This chain joins TRBV29-1 and TRBJ2-2, with a weak D call TRBD2 (5 bases). The CDR3 sequence is 15 residues long. V lost 6 bases and J 0 bases, leaving 14 bases between the germline ends. The germline V gene encodes CDR1 SQVTM and CDR2 ANQGSEA. As DNA, the CDR3 is TGCAGCGTAGTGGGCCCCGGGACGAACACCGGGGAGCTGTTTTTT. Protein product: CSVVGPGTNTGELFF.